Shown below are 3 T cell receptor beta chains from a single sample sequenced in a study of T cell changes during pregnancy in multiple sclerosis. Some clones are missing from TCRdb's copy, which holds only in-frame ones; the method was immunoSEQ multiplex PCR. This sample has approximately 53,000 clones; about 90% occur once, and the top ten carry approximately 0.27%. Sample: CD4+ T cells from peripheral blood mononuclear cells, taken in the second trimester of pregnancy. These receptors all stem from a female donor with multiple sclerosis, enrolled in a pregnancy study.

The chain combines TRBV9 with TRBJ2-1; 11 positions agree with TRBD2. J gave up 5 bases and V 4 bases, and 8 bases lay outside the gene matches. CDR3 size: 16 residues. Germline values: CDR1 SGDLS, CDR2 YYNGEE. Here the CDR3 reads CASSPRLAGTHNEQFF. CDR3 bases: TGTGCCAGCAGCCCACGACTAGCGGGGACTCACAATGAGCAGTTCTTC.

The chain uses TRBV2 and TRBJ2-5; TRBD1 matches 7 bases. The CDR3 runs 14 residues. Germline V gene lookup returns CDR1 SNHLY and CDR2 FYNNEI. V trimming: 4 bases; J trimming: 5 bases; junction bases outside the gene matches: 7. The chain's CDR3 is CASSGQGPKETQYF. CDR3 sequence (DNA): TGTGCCAGCAGTGGACAGGGACCCAAGGAGACCCAGTACTTC.

The gene calls are TRBV1 and TRBJ2-7; the D call in the table, TRBD1, was not verified against the DNA. TRBV1 is designated a pseudogene. The CDR3 runs to 17 residues. The CDR3 loop reads CTSSPSVAGQGAYEQYF. CDR3 coding DNA: TGCACCAGCAGCCCCAGCGTCGCGGGACAGGGGGCTTACGAGCAGTACTTC.